The 28 T cell receptor beta chains listed next were all sequenced from one sample in a study of T cell responses to AZD1222 COVID-19 vaccine. Method: immunoSEQ multiplex PCR; TCRdb's copy keeps in-frame clones and lacks some. The sample lists over 85,000 clones; about 94% were seen once. The source material was peripheral blood, sampled 28 days after the second AZD1222 dose. The receptors were sampled from an adult who received the AZD1222 COVID-19 vaccine.

The CDR3 is CATAGTGSREQYF. Here the CDR3 DNA reads TGTGCCACCGCCGGGACAGGGTCGAGAGAGCAGTACTTC. The chain couples TRBV28 to TRBJ2-7; 9 bases line up with TRBD1. The ends lost 10 bases at V and 7 bases at J; junction bases unmatched: 11. The germline V gene has CDR1 MDHEN and CDR2 SYDVKM. The length of the CDR3 is 13 residues. The entire variable domain, with the rest obtained from reference TRBV28 and TRBJ2-7, is as follows: DVKVTQSSRYLVKRTGEKVFLECVQDMDHENMFWYRQDPGLGLRLIYFSYDVKMKEKGDIPEGYSVSREKKERFSLILESASTNQTSMYLCATAGTGSREQYFGPGTRLTVT.

This chain joins TRBV14 and TRBJ2-2; D perhaps matches TRBD1 (5 bases). Trimming shortened V by 1 base and J by 1 base, and 10 bases separated the two germline ends. Germline V gene lookup returns CDR1 SGHDN and CDR2 FVKESK. The CDR3 has 16 amino acids. CDR3: CASSQVTRVNTGELFF. In DNA form, the CDR3 reads TGTGCCAGCAGCCAAGTTACCAGGGTGAACACCGGGGAGCTGTTTTTT.

The rearrangement uses TRBV27 and TRBJ1-5; D is unclear. Germline V gives CDR1 MNHEY, CDR2 SMNVEV (reference sequence). The germline V and J ends were trimmed by 2 bases and 7 bases, with 12 bases remaining between them. The CDR3 covers 14 residues. Here the CDR3 reads CASSLRPGGQPQHF. The CDR3 nucleotides are TGTGCCAGCAGTTTAAGACCCGGCGGGCAGCCCCAGCATTTT.

The chain's CDR3 is CASSPSVRGTGYTF. CDR3 bases: TGTGCCAGCAGCCCTTCCGTCAGGGGGACTGGCTACACCTTC. The rearrangement uses TRBV3-1 (or the pseudogene TRBV3-2) and TRBJ1-2; TRBD1 matches at 7 bases. This CDR3 comprises 14 residues. J gave up 7 bases and V 4 bases, and 9 bases lay outside the gene matches. The germline V gene encodes CDR1 LGHDT and CDR2 YNNKEL (reference sequence).

The chain employs TRBV6-5 and TRBJ2-7; weak D call: TRBD1 (5 bases). V lost 6 bases, J lost 3 bases, and 9 bases lay in between. Looked up from germline, CDR1 is MNHEY and CDR2 is SVGAGI. This CDR3 comprises 12 residues. The CDR3 DNA is TGTGCCAGCAGGACAGTTAGCTACGAGCAGTACTTC. It encodes CASRTVSYEQYF.

This clone was seen only once. The chain is built from TRBV12-3 or TRBV12-4 and TRBJ2-7; D gene uncertain. This CDR3 comprises 13 residues. Trimming pared 0 bases from V and 3 bases from J, leaving 6 bases between. Here the CDR3 DNA reads TGTGCCAGCAGTTTAGCGCTCAGCTACGAGCAGTACTTC. Its protein is CASSLALSYEQYF.

V is TRBV19 and J is TRBJ2-3; 10 bases agree with TRBD2. The ends lost 6 bases at V and 4 bases at J; junction bases unmatched: 7. The CDR3 totals 15 residues. CDR1 LNHDA and CDR2 SQIVND come from the germline V gene (reference sequence). Here the CDR3 reads CASRQLAGRADTQYF. As DNA, the CDR3 is TGTGCCAGTAGGCAACTAGCGGGGCGAGCAGATACGCAGTATTTT.

This chain joins TRBV5-1 and TRBJ1-6, with 9 bases fitting TRBD1. The V gene end was trimmed by 0 bases and the J gene end by 3 bases; junction bases not matched to a gene: 7. Germline lookup yields CDR1 SGHRS and CDR2 YFSETQ. This CDR3 has 18 residues. As DNA, the CDR3 is TGCGCCAGCAGCTTGGAACAAACAGGGGGCGACTATAATTCACCCCTCCACTTT. Translating gives CASSLEQTGGDYNSPLHF. Using reference TRBV5-1 and TRBJ1-6 for the parts outside the CDR3, the full variable domain is KAGVTQTPRYLIKTRGQQVTLSCSPISGHRSVSWYQQTPGQGLQFLFEYFSETQRNKGNFPGRFSGRQFSNSRSEMNVSTLELGDSALYLCASSLEQTGGDYNSPLHFGNGTRLTVT.

The genes are TRBV19 and TRBJ1-4; D call uncertain. Germline loops: CDR1 LNHDA, CDR2 SQIVND (reference sequence). Between the trimmed V and J ends, which lost 5 bases and 4 bases, there was a span of 14 bases. This CDR3 spans 15 amino acids. CDR3 DNA: TGTGCCAGTAGTTGGAGCCCGAAGGGTAATGAAAAACTGTTTTTT. Residues: CASSWSPKGNEKLFF.

The chain is built from TRBV5-5 and TRBJ1-5; D uncertain. The V end lost 4 bases, the J end lost 7 bases, and 27 bases lay between the germline ends. Germline loops: CDR1 SGHKS, CDR2 YYEKEE (reference sequence). The CDR3 spans 18 residues. CDR3 sequence: CASSPGSMASGGRQPQHF. The CDR3 DNA reads as TGTGCCAGCAGCCCGGGGTCCATGGCTTCGGGTGGTAGGCAGCCCCAGCATTTT.

The V gene is TRBV20-1, the J gene TRBJ1-2; perhaps TRBD1 as D (6 bases). This CDR3 region has 15 residues. CDR1 and CDR2 (germline): DFQATT, SNEGSKA (reference sequence). The V and J ends lost 3 bases and 2 bases respectively, with 16 bases between them. The CDR3 region is CSASSGAPPNYGYTF. The CDR3 DNA sequence: TGCAGTGCTAGTTCAGGGGCGCCGCCAAACTATGGCTACACCTTC.

A word on this clone: At one end, the junction sequence differs from germline, possibly due to a read error. V gene TRBV6-1 combines with J gene TRBJ2-7; the D is unclear. Germline V CDR1 and CDR2: MNHNS, SASEGT. CDR3 length: 15 amino acids. This chain's CDR3 is CASREVGSSSYEQYF. CDR3 nucleotides: TGTGCCAGCAGGGAAGTAGGTTCGAGCTCCTACGAGCAGTACTTC.

The V gene is TRBV3-1 (or the pseudogene TRBV3-2), the J gene TRBJ1-1, with 8 bases that match TRBD1. Per the germline V gene, CDR1 is LGHDT and CDR2 is YNNKEL (reference sequence). This CDR3 is built from 14 residues. J gave up 6 bases and V 0 bases, and 3 bases lay outside the gene matches. The CDR3 is CASSQEGTGAEAFF. In DNA, the CDR3 is TGTGCCAGCAGCCAAGAAGGGACAGGCGCTGAAGCTTTCTTT.

V is TRBV12-5 and J is TRBJ1-5; 7 bases agree with TRBD1. The junction had 3 bases not matched to a gene; V was cut back by 1 base and J by 3 bases. The CDR3 totals 15 residues. Germline loops: CDR1 LGHNT, CDR2 FRNRAP. The CDR3 nucleotides are TGTGCTAGTGGTTTGGGACAGGGTATCAATCAGCCCCAGCATTTT. As protein: CASGLGQGINQPQHF.

This sequence joins TRBV6-4 and TRBJ2-1; 7 nucleotides match TRBD2. V lost 3 bases and J lost 4; bases outside the gene matches: 3. The CDR3 is 14 residues long. Germline CDR1 and CDR2: MRHNA and SNTAGT. DNA of the CDR3: TGTGCCAGCAGTGAACTAGCGCCTTACAATGAGCAGTTCTTC. Protein product: CASSELAPYNEQFF.

This chain connects TRBV18 to TRBJ2-1, with unresolved D. The CDR3 runs to 14 residues. Trimming pared 3 bases from V and 4 bases from J, leaving 10 bases between. The V gene's germline CDR1 is KGHSH and CDR2 LQKENI. Here the CDR3 reads CASSPTDQYNEQFF. The CDR3 nucleotides are TGTGCCAGCTCACCTACCGACCAATACAATGAGCAGTTCTTC.

J is TRBJ1-5 and V is TRBV11-2; D not certain. Germline-derived CDR1 and CDR2 are SGHAT and FQNNGV. The CDR3 consists of 13 residues. V lost 3 bases to trimming and J lost 11 bases, with 14 bases between them. CDR3 coding DNA: TGTGCCAGCAGCTTGGAGCCTCTGAAAGCCCAGCATTTT. It specifies CASSLEPLKAQHF.

The J gene is TRBJ2-5, the V gene TRBV5-4; 12 bases align to TRBD2. J was trimmed by 4 bases and V by 3 bases; bases with no gene match: 10. CDR3 length: 17 residues. Per the germline V gene, CDR1 is SGHNT and CDR2 is YYREEE (reference sequence). CDR3: CASSSRRTSGDLETQYF. The CDR3 DNA reads as TGTGCCAGCAGCTCGAGGCGGACTAGCGGGGACCTAGAGACCCAGTACTTC. Looking up the rest from reference TRBV5-4 and TRBJ2-5 gives the full variable domain: ETGVTQSPTHLIKTRGQQVTLRCSSQSGHNTVSWYQQALGQGPQFIFQYYREEENGRGNFPPRFSGLQFPNYSSELNVNALELDDSALYLCASSSRRTSGDLETQYFGPGTRLLVL.

This clone was observed once. The genes are TRBV5-6 and TRBJ1-5; D not certain. CDR1 is SGHDT and CDR2 is YYEEEE in the germline V gene. The CDR3 extends over 14 amino acids. Trimming took 8 bases from V and 6 from J, leaving 18 bases between them. Here the CDR3 reads CASSRRRRSQPQHF. The CDR3 coding sequence is TGTGCCAGTAGCCGGCGGAGGAGGAGTCAGCCCCAGCATTTT.

The chain is built from TRBV27 and TRBJ1-2; the D gene is possibly TRBD1 (5 bases). V was clipped by 5 bases and J by 1 base, with 26 bases between them. In germline, CDR1 is MNHEY, CDR2 SMNVEV (reference sequence). The length of the CDR3 is 19 residues. CDR3 region: CASSPRTPAVPYFNYGYTF. The CDR3, as DNA: TGTGCCAGCAGTCCGAGGACACCGGCGGTCCCCTACTTTAACTATGGCTACACCTTC.

The gene calls are TRBV3-1 (or the pseudogene TRBV3-2) and TRBJ1-2; D call uncertain. This CDR3 has 13 amino acids. V lost 4 bases, J lost 5 bases, and 11 bases lay in between. Germline values: CDR1 LGHDT, CDR2 YNNKEL (reference sequence). The CDR3 DNA reads TGTGCCAGCAGCCCGGTTGGAGGTTATGGCTACACCTTC. It is translated as CASSPVGGYGYTF.

V gene TRBV13 combines with J gene TRBJ2-1; D may be TRBD2 (6 bases). Looked up from germline, CDR1 is PRHDT and CDR2 is FYEKMQ (reference sequence). The V end lost 6 bases, the J end lost 4 bases, and 10 bases lay between the germline ends. The CDR3 is made up of 13 amino acids. CDR3 in DNA: TGTGCCAGCAGTGGGAGCGGGTACAATGAGCAGTTCTTC. As protein: CASSGSGYNEQFF.

The gene calls are TRBV19 and TRBJ1-3; 8 positions match TRBD1. V shed 5 bases, J shed 1 base, and the junction held 10 bases outside the gene matches. The CDR3 is 17 amino acids. CDR1 and CDR2 (germline): LNHDA, SQIVND (reference sequence). The CDR3 DNA follows: TGTGCCAGTAGTCGACAGGGGAATTATGTTTCTGGAAACACCATATATTTT. It is translated as CASSRQGNYVSGNTIYF.

This chain connects TRBV29-1 to TRBJ2-1, with 11 bases lining up with TRBD2. The CDR3 extends over 15 amino acids. Germline V gene lookup returns CDR1 SQVTM and CDR2 ANQGSEA. V lost 5 bases and J lost 3; bases outside the gene matches: 6. The CDR3 DNA follows: TGCAGCGTTACCGGGACTAGCGGAGGCTACAATGAGCAGTTCTTC. The encoded protein is CSVTGTSGGYNEQFF.

CDR3: CASSLGDSPDNEQFF. The CDR3 DNA reads TGTGCCAGCAGCTTAGGAGACAGTCCCGACAATGAGCAGTTCTTC. The rearrangement joins TRBV7-9 to TRBJ2-1, with D maybe TRBD1 (5 bases). CDR1 and CDR2 (germline): SEHNR, FQNEAQ (reference sequence). This CDR3 has 15 amino acids. With 1 base removed from V and 5 bases from J, the gap between germline ends came to 12 bases.

The chain employs TRBV5-1 and TRBJ1-1, with 10 bases identical to TRBD1. V shed 0 bases and J 7 bases; nucleotides not matched to a gene: 3. Germline loops: CDR1 SGHRS, CDR2 YFSETQ. This CDR3 contains 14 residues. CDR3 nucleotide sequence: TGCGCCAGCAGCTTGGGGACAGGGGGACGTGAAGCTTTCTTT. It is translated as CASSLGTGGREAFF.

This chain links TRBV9 with TRBJ1-1; 7 bases agree with TRBD1. Germline lookup yields CDR1 SGDLS and CDR2 YYNGEE. This CDR3 region has 15 residues. Unmatched junction bases numbered 9, after V lost 4 bases and J lost 3 bases. CDR3: CASSPRQGGYTEAFF. In DNA, the CDR3 is TGTGCCAGCAGCCCCCGACAGGGAGGATACACTGAAGCTTTCTTT.

J is TRBJ1-1 and V is TRBV5-1; TRBD1 agrees at 7 bases. Trimming cost V 4 bases and J 5 bases; bases outside gene matches: 11. Per the germline V gene, CDR1 is SGHRS and CDR2 is YFSETQ. The CDR3 has 15 amino acids. CDR3 DNA sequence: TGCGCCAGCAGCGCTAATACAGGGGTACCAACTGAAGCTTTCTTT. Protein product: CASSANTGVPTEAFF.